This section outlines one T cell receptor beta chain sequence together with its context. Unique molecular identifiers were built into the TCRbeta library. One entry per CDR3 protein, called by TCRdb with MiXCR from the PCR reads. The sample includes 200,000 to 250,000 distinct CDR3 sequences, approximately 9.5% seen only once; the top ten take approximately 5.9%. V shed 7 bases and J shed 0 bases, with 10 bases lying between them. The CDR3 has 14 amino acids. This sample is part of a study of T-cell reconstitution after alpha-beta-depleted transplantation in children. The receptor was derived from a human donor who donated a stem cell graft to a child with acute lymphoblastic leukemia. Sequencing used PBMCs from the stem cell graft donor, obtained from the stem cell graft. This rearrangement joins TRBV12-3 or TRBV12-4 to TRBJ2-4; D is unclear. The CDR3 sequence is CASNLGLAKNIQYF. The CDR3 DNA is TGTGCCAGCAACTTGGGATTAGCCAAAAACATTCAGTACTTC.